This T cell receptor (beta chain) was recovered during a study of T-cell reconstitution after alpha-beta-depleted transplantation in children. Study-wide findings and caveats: Newly generated T cells supplied most T-cell counts and diversity one year post-transplant.

Trimming pared 6 bases from V and 1 base from J, leaving 12 bases between. Germline V CDR1 and CDR2: LNHDA, SQIVND (reference sequence). CDR3 length equals 14 residues. This clonotype has more than one count but fewer than ten. Its antigen remains unidentified. TCRbeta library preparation incorporated unique molecular identifiers. MiXCR was run by TCRdb on the PCR reads, yielding one entry per CDR3 protein. This table has fewer than 35,000 distinct CDR3 sequences, roughly a sixth appearing once. Sample: PBMCs, mostly from graft donor cells, taken 60 days after TCRalphabeta/CD19-depleted stem cell transplant. V is TRBV19 and J is TRBJ1-1; no firm D call. The sequence came from a male patient under 10 years old who had a stem cell transplant for acute lymphoblastic leukemia, so the T cells may come from the graft donor. CDR3 sequence (DNA): TGTGCCAGTAGAAAGGGATGGGCGAACACTGAAGCTTTCTTT. This codes for CASRKGWANTEAFF.